A selection of T cell receptor beta chains follows, all from one sample in a study of technical replicates of blood from a few donors. Measured with immunoSEQ multiplex PCR; TCRdb has only the in-frame clones, and not every one. The sample consists of some 58,000 clones, 90% to 95% of them appearing once. The sample was T cells isolated from PBMCs. These receptors were collected from a human donor in good health. The CDR3 runs from the conserved cysteine through the conserved F or W.

>TRBV6-5|TRBJ2-7
CASSYSTGGAEQYF
>TRBV29-1|TRBJ2-1
CSYGTPGFF
>TRBV5-1|TRBJ2-6
CASSSREGRGANVLTF
>TRBV11-2|TRBJ2-7
CASSLEETASYEQYF
>TRBV10-2|TRBJ2-5
CASKLAGGQETQYF
>TRBV7-3|TRBJ2-7
CASGRREGGEQYF
>TRBV28|TRBJ1-1
CASRAVGTDAFF
>TRBV28|TRBJ2-7
CASSFSGTGSDEQYF
>TRBV7-9|TRBJ2-7
CASPTPPGDEQYF
>TRBV10-3|TRBJ1-2
CAIRGQVDLGYGYTF
>TRBV14|TRBJ2-7
CASSHGGLSSYEQYF
>TRBV29-1|TRBJ2-7
CSVEIGTSGTSSSYEQYF
>TRBV29-1|TRBJ2-7
CSVGGTESYEQYF
>TRBV6-5|TRBJ2-1
CASSYSNSYHYNEQFF